Listed here are 3 T cell receptor beta chains from one sample, sequenced in a study of cytomegalovirus exposure and HLA in healthy donors. The method was immunoSEQ multiplex PCR; TCRdb's version includes in-frame clones alone and lacks a portion of them. Of about 200,000 clones in the sample, 80% to 90% were seen once. The source material was PBMCs. These receptor sequences come from a woman in her twenties or thirties in good health and CMV-seropositive.

The chain joins TRBV1 to TRBJ2-1; the table's D gene call, TRBD2, was not cross checked with the DNA. TRBV1 is a pseudogene locus. The CDR3 contains 19 residues. CDR3 in amino acids: CTSSQSWLVSGPAYNEQFF. Here the CDR3 DNA reads TGCACCAGCAGCCAGTCTTGGCTGGTTAGCGGGCCAGCCTACAATGAGCAGTTCTTC.

With regard to this clone: The same CDR3 is also encoded by other DNA sequences in this sample. This chain joins TRBV5-4 and TRBJ1-5; no clear D gene. The length of the CDR3 is 15 residues. Trimming removed 0 bases at V and 4 bases at J, with 11 bases between. From germline, CDR1 is SGHNT and CDR2 YYREEE (reference sequence). CDR3: CASSLGGTENQPQHF. In DNA, the CDR3 is TGTGCCAGCAGCTTGGGAGGTACCGAAAATCAGCCCCAGCATTTT.

The V call is TRBV18, the J call TRBJ2-2; a weak D match, TRBD1 (5 bases). Germline-derived CDR1 and CDR2 are KGHSH and LQKENI. Trimming removed 2 bases at V and 5 bases at J, with 12 bases between. There are 15 residues in the CDR3. The CDR3 protein is CASSPSQEKTGELFF. The CDR3 DNA reads as TGTGCCAGCTCACCATCACAGGAGAAGACCGGGGAGCTGTTTTTT.